This T cell receptor (beta chain) was identified during a study of beta chain features in type 1 diabetes. The V end was cut by 11 bases, the J end by 5 bases, with 16 bases between. Per the germline V gene, CDR1 is LGHNA and CDR2 is YSLEER. CDR3 length: 13 amino acids. Every bit of the isolated RNA underwent reverse transcription, so sequencing read expressed TCRB transcripts. Generated by immunoSEQ multiplex PCR, the TCRdb table keeps only in-frame clones and is missing some. Altogether hundreds of thousands of clones are present, approximately 14% being singletons, with the ten largest covering 5.5% to 7.5%. This clone was recorded a few times.

The rearrangement uses TRBV4-3 and TRBJ2-1, with D hard to call. The sequence was collected from a man aged 25-45 years in good health. What was sequenced was central memory CD4+ T cells from blood. DNA for the CDR3: TGCGCCTCCCGGGCATGGCGGAACAATGAGCAGTTCTTC. This sequence encodes CASRAWRNNEQFF.